The source of this T cell receptor beta chain is a study of human T cells and chemical hapten exposure. Whole-study results and caveats: Patch test score rose with PT1 expanded TCRs, significant at 8, 16, 32, not 4. With alopecia, donors may have immune responses unlike healthy people's.

The J segment lost 2 bases and the V segment lost 6 bases, leaving 4 bases of the junction unmatched. The CDR3 spans 13 residues. The germline V gene has CDR1 MDHEN and CDR2 SYDVKM. A note on this clonotype: The antigen remains unidentified.

The library labeled individual cDNA molecules by adding unique molecular identifiers to them. MiXCR, applied by TCRdb to the RACE reads, yields one record per CDR3 protein. The table lists 240,000 or so distinct CDR3 sequences, around 9.3% of them singletons. Time point specified: pre-sensitization, week 0. Treatment given: therapeutic diphenylcyclopropenone sensitization with weekly scalp DPC. Staff drew blood before applying each patch test. The gene calls are TRBV28 and TRBJ2-7; 7 positions agree with TRBD2. The TCR comes from a woman aged 35 to 49 with alopecia areata. Some clones in this sample may be carry-over from other donors' samples. The source material was whole blood, sampled in connection with sensitization to the hapten diphenylcyclopropenone (DPC). CDR3 residues: CASRSGTTYEQYF. In DNA form, the CDR3 reads TGTGCCAGCAGGTCCGGGACTACCTACGAGCAGTACTTC.